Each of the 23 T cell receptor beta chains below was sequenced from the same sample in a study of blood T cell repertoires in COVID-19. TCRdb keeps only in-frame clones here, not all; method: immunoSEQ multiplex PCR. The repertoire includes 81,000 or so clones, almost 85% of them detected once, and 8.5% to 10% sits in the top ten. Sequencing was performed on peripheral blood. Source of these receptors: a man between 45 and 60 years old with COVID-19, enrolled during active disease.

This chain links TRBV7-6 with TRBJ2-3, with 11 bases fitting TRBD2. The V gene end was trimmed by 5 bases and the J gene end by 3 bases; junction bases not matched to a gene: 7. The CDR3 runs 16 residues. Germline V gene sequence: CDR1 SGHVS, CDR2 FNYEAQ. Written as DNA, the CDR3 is TGTGCCAGCAGCCCACGGACTAGCGGGTGGACAGATACGCAGTATTTT. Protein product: CASSPRTSGWTDTQYF.

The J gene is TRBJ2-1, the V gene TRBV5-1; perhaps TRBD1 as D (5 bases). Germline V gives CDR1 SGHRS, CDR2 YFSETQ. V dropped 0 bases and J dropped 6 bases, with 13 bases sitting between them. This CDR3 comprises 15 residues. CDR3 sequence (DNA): TGCGCCAGCAGCTTGGCCAAGGCAGGGCGCAATGAGCAGTTCTTC. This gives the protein CASSLAKAGRNEQFF.

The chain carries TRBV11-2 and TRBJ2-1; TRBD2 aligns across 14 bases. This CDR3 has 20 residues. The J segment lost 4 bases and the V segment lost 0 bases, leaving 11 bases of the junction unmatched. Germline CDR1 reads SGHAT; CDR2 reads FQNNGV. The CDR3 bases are TGTGCCAGCAGCTTAGATTGGGGACTAGCGGGAGAGGGGTTTTACAATGAGCAGTTCTTC. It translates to CASSLDWGLAGEGFYNEQFF.

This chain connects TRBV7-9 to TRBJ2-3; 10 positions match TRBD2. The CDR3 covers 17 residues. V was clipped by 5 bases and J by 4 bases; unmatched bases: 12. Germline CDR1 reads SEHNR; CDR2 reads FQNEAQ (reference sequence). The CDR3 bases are TGTGCCAGCAGCCGAACCCTAGCGGGAGAATCGGCAGATACGCAGTATTTT. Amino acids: CASSRTLAGESADTQYF.

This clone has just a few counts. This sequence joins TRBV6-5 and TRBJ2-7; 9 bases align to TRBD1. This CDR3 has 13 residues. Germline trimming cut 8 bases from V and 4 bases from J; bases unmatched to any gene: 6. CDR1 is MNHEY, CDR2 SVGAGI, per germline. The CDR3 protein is CASPPDRGYEQYF. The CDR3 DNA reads TGTGCCAGCCCCCCGGACAGGGGTTACGAGCAGTACTTC.

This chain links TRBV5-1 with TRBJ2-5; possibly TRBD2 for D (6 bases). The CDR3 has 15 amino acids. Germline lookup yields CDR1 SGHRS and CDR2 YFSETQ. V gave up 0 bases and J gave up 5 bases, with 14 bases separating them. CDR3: CASSLALGGRETQYF. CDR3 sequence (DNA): TGCGCCAGCAGCTTGGCGTTGGGGGGTCGGGAGACCCAGTACTTC.

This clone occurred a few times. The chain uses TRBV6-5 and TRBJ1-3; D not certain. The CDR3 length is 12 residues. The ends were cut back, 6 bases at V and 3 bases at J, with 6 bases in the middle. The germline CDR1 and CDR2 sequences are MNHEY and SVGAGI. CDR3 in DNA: TGTGCCAGCAGGACTGGTGGAAACACCATATATTTT. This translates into CASRTGGNTIYF.

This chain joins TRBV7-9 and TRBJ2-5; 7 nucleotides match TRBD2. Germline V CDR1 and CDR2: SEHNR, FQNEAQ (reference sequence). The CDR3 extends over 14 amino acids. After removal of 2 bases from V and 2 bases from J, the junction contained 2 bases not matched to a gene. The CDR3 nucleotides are TGTGCCAGCAGCTTAACTAGCGTGCAAGAGACCCAGTACTTC. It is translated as CASSLTSVQETQYF.

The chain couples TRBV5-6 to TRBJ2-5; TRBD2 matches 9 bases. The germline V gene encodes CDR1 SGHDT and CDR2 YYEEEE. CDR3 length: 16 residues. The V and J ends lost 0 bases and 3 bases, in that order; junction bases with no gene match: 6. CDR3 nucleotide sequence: TGTGCCAGCAGCTTGGAGGTAGCGGGGGTGAAAGAGACCCAGTACTTC. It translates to CASSLEVAGVKETQYF.

As DNA, the CDR3 is TGCAGTGCTAGTAGCGGGAGCTACGAGCAGTACTTC. Amino acids: CSASSGSYEQYF. V is TRBV20-1 and J is TRBJ2-7, with 9 bases aligning to TRBD2. The CDR3 is 12 residues long. With 3 bases clipped from V and 3 bases from J, the junction kept 0 bases outside the gene matches. From germline, CDR1 is DFQATT and CDR2 SNEGSKA (reference sequence).

Here the CDR3 DNA reads TGCAGTGCTAGTGGGACAGGGTATATGGACGAGCAGTACTTC. Its protein product is CSASGTGYMDEQYF. This rearrangement joins TRBV20-1 to TRBJ2-7, with 9 bases identical to TRBD1. The CDR3 runs to 14 residues. Trimming removed 3 bases from V and 5 bases from J; junction bases left unmatched: 8. Germline values: CDR1 DFQATT, CDR2 SNEGSKA (reference sequence).

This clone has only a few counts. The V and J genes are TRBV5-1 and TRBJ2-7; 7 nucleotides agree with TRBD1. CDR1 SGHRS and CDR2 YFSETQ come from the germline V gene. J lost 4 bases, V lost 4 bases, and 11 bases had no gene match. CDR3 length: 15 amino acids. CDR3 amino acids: CASSLVPGQSYEQYF. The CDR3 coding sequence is TGCGCCAGCAGCCTTGTCCCGGGACAGTCTTACGAGCAGTACTTC.

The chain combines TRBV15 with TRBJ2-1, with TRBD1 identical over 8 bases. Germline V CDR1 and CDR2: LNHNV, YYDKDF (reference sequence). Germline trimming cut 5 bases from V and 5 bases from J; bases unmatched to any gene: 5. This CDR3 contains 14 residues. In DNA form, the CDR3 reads TGTGCCACCAGCTGGACAGGGAGAAACAATGAGCAGTTCTTC. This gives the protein CATSWTGRNNEQFF.

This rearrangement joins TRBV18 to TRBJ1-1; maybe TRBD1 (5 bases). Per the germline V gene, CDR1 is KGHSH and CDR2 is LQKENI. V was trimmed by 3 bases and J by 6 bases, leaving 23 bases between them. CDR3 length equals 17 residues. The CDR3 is CASSPQVSGLATAEAFF. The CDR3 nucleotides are TGTGCCAGCTCACCGCAGGTATCAGGGCTGGCGACGGCTGAAGCTTTCTTT.

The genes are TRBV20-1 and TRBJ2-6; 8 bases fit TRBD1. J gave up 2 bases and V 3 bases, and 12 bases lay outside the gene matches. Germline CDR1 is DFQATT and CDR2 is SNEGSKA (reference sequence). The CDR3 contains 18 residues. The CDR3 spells CSASLPDREVTGANVLTF. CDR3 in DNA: TGCAGTGCTAGTCTCCCGGACAGGGAAGTGACTGGGGCCAACGTCCTGACTTTC.

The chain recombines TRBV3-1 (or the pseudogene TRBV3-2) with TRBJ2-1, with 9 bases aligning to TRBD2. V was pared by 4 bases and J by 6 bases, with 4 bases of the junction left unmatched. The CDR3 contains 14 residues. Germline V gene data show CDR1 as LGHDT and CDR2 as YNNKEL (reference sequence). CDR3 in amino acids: CASSPLAGTNEQFF. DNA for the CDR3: TGTGCCAGCAGCCCTCTAGCGGGGACCAATGAGCAGTTCTTC.

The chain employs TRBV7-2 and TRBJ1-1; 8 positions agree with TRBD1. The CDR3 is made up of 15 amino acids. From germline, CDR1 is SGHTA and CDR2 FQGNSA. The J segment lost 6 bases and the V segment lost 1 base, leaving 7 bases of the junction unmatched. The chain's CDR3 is CASSLDRGKGAEAFF. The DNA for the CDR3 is TGTGCCAGCAGCTTAGACAGGGGGAAAGGGGCTGAAGCTTTCTTT.

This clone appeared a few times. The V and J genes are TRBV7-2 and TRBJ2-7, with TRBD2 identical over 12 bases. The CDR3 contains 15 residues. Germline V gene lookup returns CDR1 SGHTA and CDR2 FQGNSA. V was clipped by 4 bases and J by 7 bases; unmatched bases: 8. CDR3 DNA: TGTGCCAGCAGCTCTCTAGCGGGAGGGTATCGGGAGCAGTACTTC. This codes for CASSSLAGGYREQYF. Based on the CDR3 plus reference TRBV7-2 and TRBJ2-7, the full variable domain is GAGVSQSPSNKVTEKGKDVELRCDPISGHTALYWYRQSLGQGLEFLIYFQGNSAPDKSGLPSDRFSAERTGGSVSTLTIQRTQQEDSAVYLCASSSLAGGYREQYFGPGTRLTVT.

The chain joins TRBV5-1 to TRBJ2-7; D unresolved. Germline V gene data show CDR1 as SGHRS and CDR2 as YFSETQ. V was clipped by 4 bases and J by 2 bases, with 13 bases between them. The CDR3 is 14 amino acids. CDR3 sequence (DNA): TGCGCCAGCAGCCTCCAAGAGGAAGCCTACGAGCAGTACTTC. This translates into CASSLQEEAYEQYF.

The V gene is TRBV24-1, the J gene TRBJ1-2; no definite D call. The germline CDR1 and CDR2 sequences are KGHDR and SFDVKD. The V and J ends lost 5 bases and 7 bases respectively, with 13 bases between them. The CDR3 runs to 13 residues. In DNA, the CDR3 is TGTGCCACCAGTGTGCCCCTTCGCGCTGGCTACACCTTC. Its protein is CATSVPLRAGYTF.

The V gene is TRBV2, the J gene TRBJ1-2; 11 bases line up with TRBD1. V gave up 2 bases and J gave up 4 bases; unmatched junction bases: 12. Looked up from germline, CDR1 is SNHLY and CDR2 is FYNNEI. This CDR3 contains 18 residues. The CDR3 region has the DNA TGTGCCAGCAGTGAAAGCTTCGGACAGGGGGCAATCGGCTATGGCTACACCTTC. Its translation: CASSESFGQGAIGYGYTF.

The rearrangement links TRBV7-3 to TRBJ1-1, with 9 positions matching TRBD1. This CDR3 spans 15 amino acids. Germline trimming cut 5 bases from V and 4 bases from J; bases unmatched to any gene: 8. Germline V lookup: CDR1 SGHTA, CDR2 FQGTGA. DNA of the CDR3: TGTGCCAGCAGCCCAGGGGGACAGGGTACCACTGAAGCTTTCTTT. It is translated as CASSPGGQGTTEAFF. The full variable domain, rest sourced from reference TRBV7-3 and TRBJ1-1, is GAGVSQTPSNKVTEKGKYVELRCDPISGHTALYWYRQSLGQGPEFLIYFQGTGAADDSGLPNDRFFAVRPEGSVSTLKIQRTERGDSAVYLCASSPGGQGTTEAFFGQGTRLTVV.

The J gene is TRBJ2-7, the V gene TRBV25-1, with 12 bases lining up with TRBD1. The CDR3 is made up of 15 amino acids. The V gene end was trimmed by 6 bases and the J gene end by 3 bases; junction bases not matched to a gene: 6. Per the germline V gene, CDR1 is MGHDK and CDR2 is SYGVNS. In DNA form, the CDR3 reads TGTGCCAGCAGGAGAGGGACAGGGGGCTACTACGAGCAGTACTTC. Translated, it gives CASRRGTGGYYEQYF.